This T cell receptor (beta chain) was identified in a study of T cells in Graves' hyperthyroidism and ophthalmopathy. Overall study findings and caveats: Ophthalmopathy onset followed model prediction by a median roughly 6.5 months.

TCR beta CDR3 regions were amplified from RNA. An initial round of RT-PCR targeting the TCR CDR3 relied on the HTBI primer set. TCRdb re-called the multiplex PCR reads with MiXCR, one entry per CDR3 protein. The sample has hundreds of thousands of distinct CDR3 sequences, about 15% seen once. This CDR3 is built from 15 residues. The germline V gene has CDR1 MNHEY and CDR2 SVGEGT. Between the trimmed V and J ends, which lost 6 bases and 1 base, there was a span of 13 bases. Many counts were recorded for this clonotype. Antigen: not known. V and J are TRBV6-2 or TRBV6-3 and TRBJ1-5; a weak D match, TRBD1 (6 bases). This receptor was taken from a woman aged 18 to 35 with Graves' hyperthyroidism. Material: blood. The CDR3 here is CASRGAGDSNQPQHF. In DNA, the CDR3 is TGTGCCAGCAGGGGCGCAGGGGACAGCAATCAGCCCCAGCATTTT.